This T cell receptor (beta chain) was obtained from a study of patients and donors after allogeneic stem cell transplantation. CDR3 length: 13 residues. Trimming removed 3 bases from V and 7 bases from J; junction bases left unmatched: 6. Germline-derived CDR1 and CDR2 are SGHKS and YYEKEE (reference sequence). TCRdb independently ran MiXCR on the RT-PCR reads; one entry per CDR3 protein. The sample has about 89,000 distinct CDR3 sequences, 45% to 50% seen once. The material sequenced was blood, either unsorted or a sorted T cell fraction (not recorded which). The J gene is TRBJ1-2, the V gene TRBV5-5; 7 bases are a match to TRBD1. The TCR comes from a human donor who was either an allogeneic HSCT recipient or a stem cell or donor lymphocyte infusion donor (not recorded which). It is not recorded whose cells these are; they may come from a transplant donor. CDR3 in amino acids: CASSSRTGGGYTF. The CDR3 DNA reads as TGTGCCAGCAGCTCCAGGACAGGCGGTGGCTACACCTTC.